This T cell receptor beta chain was recorded in a study of graft-versus-host responses after intestinal transplantation. At the level of the study: Tacrolimus plus steroids were given to all recipients for around three years, preceded by anti-thymocyte globulin induction.

Concerning this clone itself: Its antigen remains unknown.

The study, taken as a whole, reports: Graft-donor T cell macrochimerism coincided with high graft-versus-host to host-versus-graft clonal ratios in allografts.

TCRdb's table, derived via immunoSEQ multiplex PCR, lists solely in-frame clones and lacks some. This sample has about 120,000 clones; about 95% occur once, and the top ten carry roughly 3%. The germline V gene has CDR1 LNHDA and CDR2 SQIVND (reference sequence). The CDR3 loop spans 12 amino acids. Trimming removed 3 bases at V and 9 bases at J, with 9 bases between. This chain joins TRBV19 and TRBJ1-5, with a weak D call TRBD1 (5 bases). The starting material was unstimulated CD8+ T cells sorted from spleen or lymph node cells, obtained before intestinal transplant. This clonotype originated in a human donor who received an intestinal transplant. DNA of the CDR3: TGTGCCAGTAGTATGGGGCCTAGGCCCCAGCATTTT. This codes for CASSMGPRPQHF.